Included here is one TCR beta chain sequence, with context. Antigen specificity is unknown. Other DNA sequences within the sample encode an identical CDR3. This sample is part of a study of shared clonotypes between healthy human individuals. Study-level points and caveats: Several donors held about 5% of naive CD4 clonotypes in common.

TCRdb keeps only in-frame clones here, not all; method: immunoSEQ multiplex PCR. The sample has around 2.1 million clones, approximately 94% seen once. CD45RO-negative cells were positively selected for CCR7, leaving out terminally differentiated effector memory CD45RA+ cells. The germline CDR1 and CDR2 sequences are MNHEY and SMNVEV (reference sequence). V lost 5 bases and J 7 bases, leaving 12 bases between the germline ends. The CDR3 has 12 residues. The TCR was taken from a man between 18 and 35 years old in good health. Some clones in this sample may be carry-over from other donors' samples. The chain has TRBV27 and TRBJ2-7, with D possibly matching TRBD2 (6 bases). The sequenced material came from naive CD8+ T cells from PBMCs. The CDR3 reads CASSLGLGEQYF. The CDR3 coding sequence is TGTGCCAGCAGTCTGGGACTTGGGGAGCAGTACTTC.